This T cell receptor beta chain was sequenced for a study of identical twins. This clonotype was detected only a few times. Its target is unknown. The germline V and J ends were trimmed by 6 bases and 7 bases, with 12 bases remaining between them. The CDR3 is made up of 13 amino acids. Germline loops: CDR1 MGHRA, CDR2 YSYEKL. The study's findings and limits: Recombination models fit unrelated individuals' TCR alpha sharing but underestimated twins'.

A universal primer binding site was introduced by template switching. The final cDNA contained unique molecular identifiers. TCRdb itself ran the 5' RACE reads through MiXCR, one entry per CDR3 protein. The data contain under 1 million distinct CDR3 sequences, around 12% of them singletons. In addition, the sample was reused for a study of yellow fever vaccine responses in identical twins.

Sample: PBMCs. The chain links TRBV4-1 to TRBJ1-4, with no clear D. This clonotype was sampled from a woman aged 18 to 35 in good health. This chain's CDR3 is CASSWLKGEKLFF. As DNA, the CDR3 is TGCGCCAGCAGTTGGTTGAAGGGTGAAAAACTGTTTTTT.